Listed here is a single T cell receptor beta chain. Its antigen is not known. This record comes from a study of cytomegalovirus exposure and HLA in healthy donors. Study findings and constraints: With high specificity and sensitivity, the classifier reportedly diagnosed cytomegalovirus status. In the approximately 130 validation repertoires, a later analysis found that first-cohort TCR clusters tended to co-occur.

The donors were members of the roughly 120-subject validation cohort (separate from the roughly 680-subject first cohort). Sequenced by immunoSEQ multiplex PCR; TCRdb stores in-frame clones only, minus some. In the table there are some 110,000 clones, 88% of which are singletons. Germline V gene sequence: CDR1 MDHEN, CDR2 SYDVKM. This CDR3 is 15 amino acids long. The trim removed 7 bases at V and 7 bases at J, leaving 10 bases unmatched. The chain recombines TRBV28 with TRBJ1-6; 7 positions agree with TRBD1. The TCR originated in a woman younger than 35 in good health and CMV-seropositive. The specimen was PBMCs. The CDR3 nucleotides read TGTGCCAGCATAAGTGCGGGACAGAGAAATTCACCCCTCCACTTT. Translating gives CASISAGQRNSPLHF.